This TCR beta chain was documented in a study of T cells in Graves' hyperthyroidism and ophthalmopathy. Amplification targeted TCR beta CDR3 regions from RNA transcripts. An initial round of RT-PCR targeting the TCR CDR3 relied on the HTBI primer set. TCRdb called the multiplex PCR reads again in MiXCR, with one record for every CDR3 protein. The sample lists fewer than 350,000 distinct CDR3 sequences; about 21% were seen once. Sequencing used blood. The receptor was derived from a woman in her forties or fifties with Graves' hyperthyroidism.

DNA of the CDR3: TGCGCCAGCAGCTTGGGTGGGTTAGCTAATGAAAAACTGTTTTTT. It yields the protein CASSLGGLANEKLFF. The rearrangement joins TRBV5-1 to TRBJ1-4, with D unresolved. Between the trimmed V and J ends, which lost 0 bases and 3 bases, there was a span of 9 bases. Per germline, CDR1 SGHRS and CDR2 YFSETQ. This CDR3 spans 15 amino acids.